The 16 T cell receptor beta chains reported below all come from one sample, sequenced in a study of blood T cell repertoires in COVID-19. Measured with immunoSEQ multiplex PCR; TCRdb has only the in-frame clones, and not every one. The sample includes tens of thousands of clones, about four fifths of them seen just once. Source material: peripheral blood. The receptor source for this set is a middle-aged man with acute or convalescent COVID-19.

This chain joins TRBV7-2 and TRBJ2-7; 12 bases agree with TRBD1. The ends lost 1 base at V and 5 bases at J; junction bases unmatched: 9. Germline assignment: CDR1 SGHTA and CDR2 FQGNSA. This CDR3 contains 17 residues. The chain's CDR3 is CASSLENPGQGAHEQYF. The DNA of the CDR3 is TGTGCCAGCAGCTTAGAGAATCCGGGACAGGGGGCCCACGAGCAGTACTTC.

This clone came up once. The CDR3 loop is CASSPFRLRGGYTQYF. In DNA, the CDR3 is TGTGCCAGCAGCCCCTTCAGACTGCGGGGGGGATATACGCAGTATTTT. V gene TRBV5-6 combines with J gene TRBJ2-3; 9 nucleotides align to TRBD2. The CDR3 length is 16 residues. CDR1 is SGHDT and CDR2 is YYEEEE in the germline V gene. J gave up 7 bases and V 4 bases, and 13 bases lay outside the gene matches.

The chain combines TRBV20-1 with TRBJ2-1; D gene uncertain. CDR3 size: 10 residues. Trimming stripped 6 bases from V and 5 bases from J, with 5 bases between. The V gene's germline CDR1 is DFQATT and CDR2 SNEGSKA (reference sequence). The CDR3 nucleotides are TGCAGTGCGAGCGACAATGAGCAGTTCTTC. It specifies CSASDNEQFF.

A note on this clone: In the same sample, other DNA sequences code for this CDR3. The chain combines TRBV6-5 with TRBJ1-2; D is ambiguous. Deletions cut 6 bases from V and 5 bases from J, with 7 bases between. The CDR3 runs 11 residues. Germline V gives CDR1 MNHEY, CDR2 SVGAGI. The CDR3 DNA is TGTGCCAGCAGGGAGCATTATGGCTACACCTTC. This sequence encodes CASREHYGYTF.

The DNA of the CDR3 is TGTGCCAGCAGCTTGTATTCCGGACTTCGCTCTCGCGAGCAGTACTTC. Translated: CASSLYSGLRSREQYF. The chain uses TRBV5-4 and TRBJ2-5; possible D gene TRBD2, 5 bases. The last part of the DNA fits TRBJ2-7 better; the J call may be wrong. CDR1 is SGHNT, CDR2 YYREEE, per germline (reference sequence). The CDR3 has 16 residues.

The rearrangement links TRBV27 to TRBJ1-1, with 9 bases aligning to TRBD1. Germline V CDR1 and CDR2: MNHEY, SMNVEV (reference sequence). This CDR3 comprises 13 residues. V was pared by 5 bases and J by 5 bases, with 3 bases of the junction left unmatched. CDR3 sequence reads: CASSAGTGTEAFF. DNA for the CDR3: TGTGCCAGCAGTGCCGGGACAGGGACTGAAGCTTTCTTT.

J is TRBJ1-2 and V is TRBV3-1 (or the pseudogene TRBV3-2); D unresolved. CDR1 LGHDT and CDR2 YNNKEL come from the germline V gene (reference sequence). The V and J ends lost 5 bases and 4 bases respectively, with 17 bases between them. This CDR3 comprises 15 residues. CDR3 in amino acids: CASSSAHRVGYGYTF. The CDR3, as DNA: TGTGCCAGCAGCTCTGCCCACAGAGTGGGCTATGGCTACACCTTC.

Here the CDR3 DNA reads TGCAGTGCTAGTTTGGCGGGATCCACAGATACGCAGTATTTT. Translated, it gives CSASLAGSTDTQYF. The gene calls are TRBV20-1 and TRBJ2-3, with D maybe TRBD2 (6 bases). Trimming removed 3 bases at V and 2 bases at J, with 12 bases between. In germline, CDR1 is DFQATT, CDR2 SNEGSKA (reference sequence). The CDR3 contains 14 residues.

The V and J genes are TRBV18 and TRBJ2-5; possibly TRBD1 for D (5 bases). TRBJ2-7 explains the end of the DNA better; the J call may be wrong. There are 13 residues in the CDR3. Germline loops: CDR1 KGHSH, CDR2 LQKENI. The CDR3 coding sequence is TGTGCCAGCTCACCACCGGGGCCCTACGAGCAGTACTTC. It codes for CASSPPGPYEQYF.

This rearrangement joins TRBV6-2 or TRBV6-3 to TRBJ1-5, with TRBD1 matching 12 bases. Germline V gene sequence: CDR1 MNHEY, CDR2 SVGEGT. V lost 4 bases and J lost 7; bases outside the gene matches: 5. CDR3 length equals 15 residues. The CDR3 region has the DNA TGTGCCAGCAGTTCTTCCGGGACAGGGGGCCAGCCCCAGCATTTT. Protein: CASSSSGTGGQPQHF.

The chain employs TRBV9 and TRBJ2-1; TRBD2 is a possible D gene (5 bases). CDR3 size: 12 residues. Germline CDR1 reads SGDLS; CDR2 reads YYNGEE. V was trimmed by 7 bases and J by 0 bases, leaving 5 bases between them. CDR3: CASGSSYNEQFF. The CDR3 DNA is TGTGCCAGCGGGAGCTCCTACAATGAGCAGTTCTTC.

The chain employs TRBV7-9 and TRBJ1-4; 10 nucleotides line up with TRBD1. CDR1 is SEHNR, CDR2 FQNEAQ, per germline (reference sequence). The CDR3 contains 16 residues. V gave up 5 bases and J gave up 1 base; unmatched junction bases: 4. The CDR3 nucleotides read TGTGCCAGCAGCAGCCGGGACAGGGGAACTAATGAAAAACTGTTTTTT. Encoded protein: CASSSRDRGTNEKLFF.

V is TRBV4-1 and J is TRBJ2-1; 7 bases are a match to TRBD2. J lost 10 bases, V lost 1 base, and 13 bases had no gene match. The CDR3 consists of 16 residues. Germline lookup yields CDR1 MGHRA and CDR2 YSYEKL. CDR3 sequence: CASSQGFGTTSGEQFF. CDR3 nucleotide sequence: TGCGCCAGCAGCCAAGGTTTCGGGACTACTTCGGGGGAGCAGTTCTTC.

The chain has TRBV18 and TRBJ1-6, with 11 bases identical to TRBD1. The junction had 6 bases not matched to a gene; V was cut back by 6 bases and J by 8 bases. CDR1 and CDR2 (germline): KGHSH, LQKENI. This CDR3 has 15 amino acids. The CDR3 region is CASSPGQGVYSPLHF. The CDR3 bases are TGTGCCAGCTCTCCGGGACAGGGGGTATATTCACCCCTCCACTTT.

Details on this clone: At one boundary the junction diverges from the germline segment, which might be a read error. The genes are TRBV11-3 and TRBJ2-4, with TRBD1 matching 9 bases. Germline CDR1 is SGHNT and CDR2 is YENEEA. This CDR3 is built from 18 residues. The chain's CDR3 is CASSLDGVGQGEKNIQYF. CDR3 nucleotides: TGTGCCAGCAGCCTAGATGGGGTGGGACAGGGTGAAAAAAACATTCAGTACTTC.

As for this clone: Additional DNA sequences in this sample encode the identical CDR3. J is TRBJ2-7 and V is TRBV5-1, with D tentatively TRBD2 (5 bases). Germline CDR1 reads SGHRS; CDR2 reads YFSETQ. This CDR3 region has 14 residues. Trimming took off 1 base at V and 0 bases at J, with 8 bases between the two ends. The CDR3 loop is CASSLIGGSYEQYF. CDR3 coding DNA: TGCGCCAGCAGCTTGATCGGAGGCTCCTACGAGCAGTACTTC.